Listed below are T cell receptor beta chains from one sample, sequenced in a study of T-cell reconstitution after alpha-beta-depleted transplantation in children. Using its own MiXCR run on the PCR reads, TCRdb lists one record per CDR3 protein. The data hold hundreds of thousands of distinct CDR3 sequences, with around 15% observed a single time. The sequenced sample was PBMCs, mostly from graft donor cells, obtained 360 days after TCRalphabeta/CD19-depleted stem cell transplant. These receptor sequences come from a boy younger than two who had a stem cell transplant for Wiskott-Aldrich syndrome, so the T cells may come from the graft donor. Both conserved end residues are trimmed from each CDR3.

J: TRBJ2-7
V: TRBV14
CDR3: ASSKGSHGQY

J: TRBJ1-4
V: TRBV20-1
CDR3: SASLPRGTNEKLF

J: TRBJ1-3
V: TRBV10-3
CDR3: ATAAGFGNTIY

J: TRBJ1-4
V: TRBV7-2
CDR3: ASSLVGGEKLF

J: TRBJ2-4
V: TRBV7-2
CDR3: ASSLLGPQY

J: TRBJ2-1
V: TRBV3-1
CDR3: ASSRSVVVGYNEQF

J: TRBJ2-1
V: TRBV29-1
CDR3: SGSSGSYNEQF

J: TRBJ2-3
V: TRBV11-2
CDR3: ASSLFPFSGGSTDTQY

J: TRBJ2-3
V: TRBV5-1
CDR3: ASSPGLAGALAQY

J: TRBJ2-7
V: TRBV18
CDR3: ASSPFSRQSSYEQY

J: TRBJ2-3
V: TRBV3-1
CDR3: ASSRHAPLATQSDTQY

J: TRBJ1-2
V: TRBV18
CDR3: ASSPVGTTNYGYT

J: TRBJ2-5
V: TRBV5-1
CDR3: ASSLALGLAGEETQY

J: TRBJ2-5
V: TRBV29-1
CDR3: SFFGRVPGLRETQY

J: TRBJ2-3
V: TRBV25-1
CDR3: ASSEFRGIDTQY

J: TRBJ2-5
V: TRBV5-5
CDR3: ASSLEGPYREETQY

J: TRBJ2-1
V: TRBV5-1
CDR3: ASGLGMGEQF

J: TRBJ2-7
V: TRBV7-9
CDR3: ASSARQAPYEQY

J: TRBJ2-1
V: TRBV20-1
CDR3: SAREGMWVVPYNEQF

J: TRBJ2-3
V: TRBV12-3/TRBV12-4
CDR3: ASAGTNTDTQY

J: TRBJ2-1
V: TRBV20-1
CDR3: SASPVAGPYNEQF

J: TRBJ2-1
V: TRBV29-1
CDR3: SVEVGGLAGSYNEQF

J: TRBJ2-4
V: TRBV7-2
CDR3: ASSWEKNIQY

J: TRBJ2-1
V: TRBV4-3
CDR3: ASSLGGLWS

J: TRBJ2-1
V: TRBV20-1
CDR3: SAMGLAGYNEQF

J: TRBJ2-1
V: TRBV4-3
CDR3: ASSRASGSSSYNEQF

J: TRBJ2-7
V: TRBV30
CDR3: AWSQSGYEQY

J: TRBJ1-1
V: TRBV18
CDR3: ASSPFFMNTEAF

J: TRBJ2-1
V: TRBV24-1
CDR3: ATSDVAREGGNEQF

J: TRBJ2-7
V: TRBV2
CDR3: ASSLERFSYEQY

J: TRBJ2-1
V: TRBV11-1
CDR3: ASSLRLAGGAGSYNEQF

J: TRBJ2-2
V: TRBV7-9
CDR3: ASSPTLAANTGELF

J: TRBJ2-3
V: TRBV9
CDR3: ASSVGQSGGRTDTQY

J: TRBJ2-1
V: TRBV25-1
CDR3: ASRFVGLAGVFNEQF

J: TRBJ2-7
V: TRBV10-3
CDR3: AISDGGGSSYEQY

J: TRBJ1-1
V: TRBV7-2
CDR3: ASRRGMNTEAF

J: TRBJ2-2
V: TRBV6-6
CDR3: AGLGVPTGELF

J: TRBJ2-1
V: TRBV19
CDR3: ASSTGRIIDEQF

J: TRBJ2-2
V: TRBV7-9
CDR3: ASSPYPRANTGELF

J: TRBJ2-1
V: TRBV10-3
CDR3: AISEDRFYNEQF

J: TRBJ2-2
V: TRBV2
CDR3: ASSLTSGRDPGELF

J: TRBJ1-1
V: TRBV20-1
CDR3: SAGGIGAEAF

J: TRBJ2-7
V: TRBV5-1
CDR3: ASSQEPAGGEQY

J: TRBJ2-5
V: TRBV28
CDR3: ASSYDKRRSRETQY

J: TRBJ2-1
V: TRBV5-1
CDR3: ASSLGRRASSYNEQF

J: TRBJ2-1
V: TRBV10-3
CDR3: AISARGAFGNEQF

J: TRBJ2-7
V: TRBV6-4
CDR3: ASSDEGLADSYEQY

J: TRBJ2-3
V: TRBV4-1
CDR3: ASSQVLAGGTDTQY

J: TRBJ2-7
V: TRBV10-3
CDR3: AISGQGDYYEQY

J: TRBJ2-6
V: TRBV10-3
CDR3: AISEGASSSGANVLT

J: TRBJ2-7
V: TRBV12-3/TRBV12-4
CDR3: ASSLSTLRTYSYEQY